The entry below gives a single TCR beta chain sequence along with its context. Method: immunoSEQ multiplex PCR; TCRdb's copy keeps in-frame clones and lacks some. Of 200,000 to 250,000 clones listed, under 90% are singletons. This record belongs to a study of blood T cell repertoires in COVID-19. The CDR3 sequence is 15 residues long. Germline V gene data show CDR1 as SGHNT and CDR2 as YYREEE (reference sequence). After removal of 0 bases from V and 7 bases from J, the junction contained 9 bases not matched to a gene. The TCR originated in a woman in her sixties who had recovered from COVID-19. The sequencing input was PBMCs or T cells enriched from blood (not recorded which). The chain employs TRBV5-4 and TRBJ2-7; 8 nucleotides align to TRBD2. The CDR3, as DNA: TGTGCCAGCAGCTTGGAGGCGGGAGGAGGCCGAGAGCAGTACTTC. The encoded protein is CASSLEAGGGREQYF. The full variable domain, its missing parts supplied by reference TRBV5-4 and TRBJ2-7, is ETGVTQSPTHLIKTRGQQVTLRCSSQSGHNTVSWYQQALGQGPQFIFQYYREEENGRGNFPPRFSGLQFPNYSSELNVNALELDDSALYLCASSLEAGGGREQYFGPGTRLTVT.